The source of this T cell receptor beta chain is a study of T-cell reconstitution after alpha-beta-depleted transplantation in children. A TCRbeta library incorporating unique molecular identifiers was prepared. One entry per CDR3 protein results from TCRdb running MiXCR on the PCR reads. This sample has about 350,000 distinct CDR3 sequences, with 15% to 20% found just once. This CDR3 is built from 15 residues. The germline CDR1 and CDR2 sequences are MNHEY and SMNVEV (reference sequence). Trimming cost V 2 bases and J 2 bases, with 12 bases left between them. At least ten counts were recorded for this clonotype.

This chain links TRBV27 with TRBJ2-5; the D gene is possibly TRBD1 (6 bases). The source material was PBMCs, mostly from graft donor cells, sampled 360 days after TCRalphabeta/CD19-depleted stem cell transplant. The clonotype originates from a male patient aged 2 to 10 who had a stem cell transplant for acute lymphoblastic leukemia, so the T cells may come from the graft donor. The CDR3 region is CASSLRRGIQETQYF. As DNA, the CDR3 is TGTGCCAGCAGTTTACGTAGGGGGATTCAAGAGACCCAGTACTTC.